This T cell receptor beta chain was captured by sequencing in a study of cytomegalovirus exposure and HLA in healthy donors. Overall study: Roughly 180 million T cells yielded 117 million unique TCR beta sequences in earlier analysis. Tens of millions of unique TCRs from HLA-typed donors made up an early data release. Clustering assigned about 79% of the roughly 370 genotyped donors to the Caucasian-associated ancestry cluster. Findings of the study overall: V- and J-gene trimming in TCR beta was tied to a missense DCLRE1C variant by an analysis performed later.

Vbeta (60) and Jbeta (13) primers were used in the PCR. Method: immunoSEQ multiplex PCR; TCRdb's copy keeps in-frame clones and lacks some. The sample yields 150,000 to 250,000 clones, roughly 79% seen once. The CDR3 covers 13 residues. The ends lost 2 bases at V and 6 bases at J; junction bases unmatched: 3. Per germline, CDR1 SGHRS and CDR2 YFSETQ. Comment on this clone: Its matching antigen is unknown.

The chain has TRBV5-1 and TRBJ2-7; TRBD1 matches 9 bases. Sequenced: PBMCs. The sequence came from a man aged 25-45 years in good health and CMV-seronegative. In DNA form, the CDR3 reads TGCGCCAGCAGCTTTACAGGGGGCTTCGAGCAGTACTTC. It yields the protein CASSFTGGFEQYF.